This is a list of T cell receptor beta chains from one sample in a study of radiotherapy plus CTLA-4 blockade in lung cancer. Only in-frame clones appear in the TCRdb table, and some are missing; sequencing was by immunoSEQ multiplex PCR. Of some 87,000 clones listed, around 81% were seen once; the top ten hold roughly 15%. The sequenced sample was peripheral blood, obtained from a patient treated with radiotherapy plus ipilimumab. Receptors originate from a human donor with non-small cell lung cancer that progressed on radiotherapy plus ipilimumab. The CDR3 runs from the conserved cysteine through the conserved F or W. The D gene is left open where the match is weak. Clone size is stated in some rows and not others, as once, few, many or a class when expanded.

size	D	V	J	DNA	CDR3
NA	TRBD2	TRBV2	TRBJ2-5	TGTGCCAGCAGTGAAAGGACTAGCGGGGGGAAGCAAGAGACCCAGTACTTC	CASSERTSGGKQETQYF
NA	TRBD2	TRBV7-6	TRBJ2-7	TGTGCCAGCAGCTTAGCGGGACTAGTCTCCTACGAGCAGTACTTC	CASSLAGLVSYEQYF
NA	NA	TRBV4-1	TRBJ2-3	TGCGCCAGCAGCCCCCGGGCCATCATCACAGATACGCAGTATTTT	CASSPRAIITDTQYF
NA	TRBD1	TRBV28	TRBJ2-1	TGTGCCAGCGGGGACAGGCTCAATGAGCAGTTCTTC	CASGDRLNEQFF
NA	NA	TRBV6-5	TRBJ1-5	TGTGCCAGCACGAACCGAGGGTTGCCCCAGCATTTT	CASTNRGLPQHF
NA	TRBD1	TRBV10-3	TRBJ2-1	TGTGCCTCAGAGGGACAGGGGCGCTCCTACAATGAGCAGTTCTTC	CASEGQGRSYNEQFF
once	TRBD2	TRBV7-2	TRBJ2-1	TGTGCCAGCAGCGTACTAGCGAGTGAGCAGTTCTTC	CASSVLASEQFF
NA	NA	TRBV7-2	TRBJ2-1	TGTGCCAGCAGCTTAGATGGCCTAGGCCCCTACAATGAGCAGTTCTTC	CASSLDGLGPYNEQFF
NA	NA	TRBV5-1	TRBJ2-4	TGCGCCAGCAGCTTGGGGTGGGGGAGCGAAAAAGCCAAAAACATTCAGTACTTC	CASSLGWGSEKAKNIQYF
NA	TRBD1	TRBV9	TRBJ1-3	TGTGCCAGCAGCGTCGAACGGGACAGCCTTTTCTCTGGAAACACCATATATTTT	CASSVERDSLFSGNTIYF
NA	TRBD1	TRBV11-2	TRBJ2-5	TGTGCCAGCAGCGTAGCCTGGGACAGTGAGACCCAGTACTTC	CASSVAWDSETQYF
NA	NA	TRBV30	TRBJ1-2	TGTGCCTGGAGGGGGCCAGGGAACGGCGGCGGCTACACCTTC	CAWRGPGNGGGYTF
few	TRBD1	TRBV4-3	TRBJ1-1	TGCGCCAGCAGCCAGGGACAGAGGAACACTGAAGCTTTCTTT	CASSQGQRNTEAFF
NA	TRBD2	TRBV12-5	TRBJ2-1	TGTGCTAGTGGTTTTATAATAGCGGGATACTCCTACAATGAGCAGTTCTTC	CASGFIIAGYSYNEQFF
NA	NA	TRBV9	TRBJ2-1	TGTGCCAGCAGCCCATCCGGGACACATTACAATGAGCAGTTCTTC	CASSPSGTHYNEQFF
few	TRBD2	TRBV28	TRBJ2-7	TGTGCCAGCAGTTTAGGAGCGGGAGGGGGATACGAGCAGTACTTC	CASSLGAGGGYEQYF
NA	NA	TRBV7-9	TRBJ1-6	TGTGCCAGCAGCTTAGTTGCTAATTCACCCCTCCACTTT	CASSLVANSPLHF
NA	NA	TRBV15	TRBJ1-5	TGTGCCACCAGCAGAGATCGTTATCAGCCCCAGCATTTT	CATSRDRYQPQHF
NA	NA	TRBV2	TRBJ2-7	TGTGCCAGCACGGAGGTGAGGGGGGCGTTCAACGAGCAGTACTTC	CASTEVRGAFNEQYF
NA	TRBD1	TRBV6-5	TRBJ2-7	TGTGCCAGCAGTTACGGGACAGGCTACGAGCAGTACTTC	CASSYGTGYEQYF
NA	NA	TRBV9	TRBJ2-2	TGTGCCAGCTGCGTTGGGCAGGGTATGGCCGGGGAGCTGTTTTTT	CASCVGQGMAGELFF
NA	NA	TRBV28	TRBJ1-4	TGTGCCAGCAGTCTACGGGCGGGGACTAATGAAAAACTGTTTTTT	CASSLRAGTNEKLFF
NA	NA	TRBV6-5	TRBJ1-1	TGTGCCAGCAGACGCACGGGACGTATGAACACTGAAGCTTTCTTT	CASRRTGRMNTEAFF
NA	NA	TRBV7-2	TRBJ2-5	TGTGCCAGCAGCTTATCAGGGACCCAGGGGACCCAGTACTTC	CASSLSGTQGTQYF
NA	NA	TRBV19	TRBJ2-3	TGTGCCAGTCAGGAACGCACAGATACGCAGTATTTT	CASQERTDTQYF
few	NA	TRBV15	TRBJ1-1	TGTGCCACCAGCAGAGGGCAGGCGAACACTGAAGCTTTCTTT	CATSRGQANTEAFF
NA	NA	TRBV6-5	TRBJ1-5	TGTGCCAGCAGTTCGAGGGACGGGAATCAGCCCCAGCATTTT	CASSSRDGNQPQHF
NA	NA	TRBV7-2	TRBJ2-1	TGTGCCAGCAGCTTATTCGAAGGAGATGAGCAGTTCTTC	CASSLFEGDEQFF
NA	NA	TRBV19	TRBJ1-5	TGTGCCAGTAGTAGGATAGGGGACTATAGCAATCAGCCCCAGCATTTT	CASSRIGDYSNQPQHF
NA	NA	TRBV29-1	TRBJ1-5	TGCAGCGTTGCGCTGAATAGCAATCAGCCCCAGCATTTT	CSVALNSNQPQHF
NA	TRBD1	TRBV11-3	TRBJ1-1	TGTGCCAGCAGCGCCGAAGGGGGCCTGAACACTGAAGCTTTCTTT	CASSAEGGLNTEAFF
NA	NA	TRBV30	TRBJ1-2	TGTGCCTGGAGTGTAGAGGGGCGCGCTGGCTACACCTTC	CAWSVEGRAGYTF
NA	NA	TRBV27	TRBJ2-1	TGTGCCACTAAAGGGGGGGCCGACAGCCACAATGAGCAGTTCTTC	CATKGGADSHNEQFF
once	TRBD1	TRBV30	TRBJ1-2	TGTGCCTGGGCTAGACAGGGGGCGCGGGGCTACACCTTC	CAWARQGARGYTF
few	TRBD2	TRBV7-6	TRBJ2-5	TGTGCCAGCAGCCTCAGGACTAGCAGACTTGAGACCCAGTACTTC	CASSLRTSRLETQYF
NA	NA	TRBV4-3	TRBJ2-7	TGCGCCAGCAGCCAAGAGGAGCAGGGTTTCTACGAGCAGTACTTC	CASSQEEQGFYEQYF
NA	TRBD2	TRBV5-1	TRBJ2-1	TGCGCCAGCAGCCCAGCGGGAGGACCGAGCTCCTACAATGAGCAGTTCTTC	CASSPAGGPSSYNEQFF
NA	NA	TRBV5-8	TRBJ1-5	TGTGCCAGCAGCTTGGGCAGCAATCAGCCCCAGCATTTT	CASSLGSNQPQHF
few	NA	TRBV7-9	TRBJ2-5	TGTGCCAGCAGCTTAGGGCGCCAAGAGACCCAGTACTTC	CASSLGRQETQYF
NA	NA	TRBV5-4	TRBJ2-2	TGTGCCAGCAGCTTTGCACCGAACACCGGGGAGCTGTTTTTT	CASSFAPNTGELFF
NA	NA	TRBV7-2	TRBJ2-5	TGTGCCAGCAGCTTAAGGCGACGAGAGACCCAGTACTTC	CASSLRRRETQYF
NA	NA	TRBV4-1	TRBJ2-1	TGCGCCAGCAGCCAAGAGCAGGGGGGATTCAATGAGCAGTTCTTC	CASSQEQGGFNEQFF
NA	TRBD2	TRBV5-1	TRBJ2-2	TGCGCCAGCAGCTTCGGTAGCGGGAGTGGTAACACCGGGGAGCTGTTTTTT	CASSFGSGSGNTGELFF